The TCR beta chain under discussion was sequenced for a study of cytomegalovirus exposure and HLA in healthy donors. The study, taken as a whole, reports: The study found most TCR sequences rare, yet found some public TCRs in many donors. According to reports, the classifier identified cytomegalovirus status with high specificity and sensitivity.

Germline CDR1 SGHNT, CDR2 YYREEE (reference sequence). With V trimmed by 4 bases and J by 4 bases, 12 bases remained unmatched. The CDR3 spans 18 residues. Comments on this clone: The antigen is undetermined.

Only in-frame clones appear in the TCRdb table, and some are missing; sequencing was by immunoSEQ multiplex PCR. The table includes 80,000 to 100,000 clones, about 90% detected once. The chain is built from TRBV5-4 and TRBJ2-1, with 12 nucleotides matching TRBD2. This TCR was recovered from a man aged 18 to 35 in good health and CMV-seropositive. The specimen sequenced was PBMCs. Here the CDR3 DNA reads TGTGCCAGCAGCCCAACGACTAGCGGGGGCGTAAGATACAATGAGCAGTTCTTC. This codes for CASSPTTSGGVRYNEQFF.